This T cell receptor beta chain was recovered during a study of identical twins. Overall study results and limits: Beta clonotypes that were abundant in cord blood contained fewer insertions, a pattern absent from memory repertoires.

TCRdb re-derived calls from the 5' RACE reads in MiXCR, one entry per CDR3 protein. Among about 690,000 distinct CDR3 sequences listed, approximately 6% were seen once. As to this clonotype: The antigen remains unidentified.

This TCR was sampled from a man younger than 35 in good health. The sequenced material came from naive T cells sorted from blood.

CDR3 loop: CASSFRAGGVFGANVLTF. DNA for the CDR3: TGTGCCAGCAGCTTCCGTGCAGGGGGCGTATTTGGGGCCAACGTCCTGACTTTC. J is TRBJ2-6 and V is TRBV11-1; TRBD1 agrees at 8 bases. CDR1 and CDR2 from the germline V gene are SGHAT and FQDESV (reference sequence). The CDR3 has 18 amino acids. V was clipped by 3 bases and J by 3 bases; unmatched bases: 10.